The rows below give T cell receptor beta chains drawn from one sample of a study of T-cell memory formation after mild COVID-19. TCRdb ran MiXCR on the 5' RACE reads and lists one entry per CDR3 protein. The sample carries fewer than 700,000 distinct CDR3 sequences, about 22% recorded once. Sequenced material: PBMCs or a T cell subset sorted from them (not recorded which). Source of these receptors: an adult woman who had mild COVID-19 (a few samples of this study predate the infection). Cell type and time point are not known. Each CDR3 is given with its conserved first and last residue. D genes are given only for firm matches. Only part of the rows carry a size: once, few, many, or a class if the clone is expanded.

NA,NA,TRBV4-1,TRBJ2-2,CASSQDPAGSLTGELFF,TGCGCCAGCAGCCAAGATCCGGCAGGGTCCCTCACCGGGGAGCTGTTTTTT
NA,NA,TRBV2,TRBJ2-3,CASSEAPQVSTDTQYF,TGTGCCAGCAGTGAAGCGCCACAGGTCAGCACAGATACGCAGTATTTT
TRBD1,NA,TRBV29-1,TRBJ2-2,CSVKGQGVSGELFF,TGCAGCGTTAAGGGACAGGGAGTTTCCGGGGAGCTGTTTTTT
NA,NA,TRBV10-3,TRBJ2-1,CAISEVWDGTVNNEQFF,TGTGCCATCAGTGAGGTCTGGGACGGGACGGTTAACAATGAGCAGTTCTTC
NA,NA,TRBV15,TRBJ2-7,CATCRERRSSYEQYF,TGTGCCACCTGCAGAGAACGGCGGTCTTCCTACGAGCAGTACTTC
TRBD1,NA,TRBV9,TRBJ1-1,CASSVDAGGAGDTEAFF,TGTGCCAGCAGCGTCGACGCAGGGGGCGCCGGGGACACTGAAGCTTTCTTT
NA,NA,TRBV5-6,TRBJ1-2,CASLKDAGGYGYTF,TGTGCCAGCTTGAAGGACGCGGGGGGCTATGGCTACACCTTC
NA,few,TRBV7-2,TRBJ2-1,CASSSSYMGSSYNEQFF,TGTGCCAGCAGCTCCTCCTACATGGGGAGCTCCTACAATGAGCAGTTCTTC
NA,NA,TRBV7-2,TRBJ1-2,CASSLATANYGYTF,TGTGCCAGCAGCTTAGCGACAGCTAACTATGGCTACACCTTC
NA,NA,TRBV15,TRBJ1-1,CATSHGELITEAFF,TGTGCCACCAGCCACGGGGAGCTGATCACTGAAGCTTTCTTT
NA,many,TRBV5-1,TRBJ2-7,CASSLESEQYF,TGCGCCAGCAGCTTGGAGTCCGAGCAGTACTTC
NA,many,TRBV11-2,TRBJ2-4,CASSLESKNIQYF,TGTGCCAGCAGCTTGGAGAGCAAAAACATTCAGTACTTC
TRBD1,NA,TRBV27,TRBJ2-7,CASSFGQASYEQYF,TGTGCCAGCAGTTTCGGACAGGCCTCCTACGAGCAGTACTTC
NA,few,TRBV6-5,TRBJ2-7,CASSYSQKGPEGTPYEQYF,TGTGCCAGCAGTTACTCACAGAAGGGACCCGAAGGGACCCCCTACGAGCAGTACTTC
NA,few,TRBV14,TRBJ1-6,CASSQEAFGSPLHF,TGTGCCAGCAGCCAAGAAGCCTTTGGATCCCCCCTCCACTTT
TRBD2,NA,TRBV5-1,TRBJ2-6,CASSSLALRTSESSGANVLTF,TGCGCCAGCAGCTCCCTGGCTCTCCGGACTAGCGAAAGCTCTGGGGCCAACGTCCTGACTTTC
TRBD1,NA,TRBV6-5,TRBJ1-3,CASSRTRQGSSGNTIYF,TGTGCCAGCAGCCGAACCCGACAGGGCTCCTCTGGAAACACCATATATTTT
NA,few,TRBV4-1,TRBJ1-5,CASSQPGLYSNQPQHF,TGCGCCAGCAGCCAACCCGGACTTTATAGCAATCAGCCCCAGCATTTT
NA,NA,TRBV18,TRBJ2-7,CASSYDRTYEQYF,TGTGCCAGCTCCTACGACAGGACCTACGAGCAGTACTTC
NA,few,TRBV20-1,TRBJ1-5,CSATPGVGQPQHF,TGCAGTGCTACACCAGGGGTAGGGCAGCCCCAGCATTTT
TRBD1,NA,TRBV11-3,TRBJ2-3,CASSSRTHRGYSTDTQYF,TGTGCCAGCAGCTCCAGAACGCACAGGGGGTATAGCACAGATACGCAGTATTTT
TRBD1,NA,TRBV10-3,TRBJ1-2,CAISEPDRGVSGYTF,TGTGCCATCAGTGAGCCAGACAGGGGGGTGAGCGGCTACACCTTC
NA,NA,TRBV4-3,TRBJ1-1,CASSQMGVPEAFF,TGCGCCAGCAGCCAGATGGGAGTTCCTGAAGCTTTCTTT
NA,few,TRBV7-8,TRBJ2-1,CASSPVQGYNEQFF,TGTGCCAGCAGCCCTGTACAGGGATACAATGAGCAGTTCTTC
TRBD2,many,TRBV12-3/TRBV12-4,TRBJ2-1,CASRLAGSYNEQFF,TGTGCCAGCAGATTAGCGGGCTCCTACAATGAGCAGTTCTTC
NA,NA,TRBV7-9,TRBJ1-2,CASSLAFYGYTF,TGTGCCAGCAGCTTAGCATTCTATGGCTACACCTTC
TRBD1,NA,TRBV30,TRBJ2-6,CAWTRDRVPRPNVLTF,TGTGCCTGGACCCGGGACAGGGTTCCACGTCCCAACGTCCTGACTTTC
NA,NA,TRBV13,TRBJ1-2,CASSLWRGGIYGYTF,TGTGCCAGCAGCTTATGGAGAGGGGGAATCTATGGCTACACCTTC
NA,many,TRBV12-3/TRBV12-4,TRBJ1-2,CASSPTGNYGYTF,TGTGCCAGCAGCCCCACAGGGAACTATGGCTACACCTTC
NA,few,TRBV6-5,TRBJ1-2,CASSYSPRYSANYGYTF,TGTGCCAGCAGTTACTCTCCCCGGTACAGCGCTAACTATGGCTACACCTTC
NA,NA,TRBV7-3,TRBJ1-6,CASSLMGSPLHF,TGTGCCAGCAGCTTAATGGGGAGTCCCCTCCACTTT
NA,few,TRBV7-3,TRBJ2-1,CASSLIFGQGYAVF,TGTGCCAGCAGCTTAATATTTGGGCAGGGGTACGCGGTCTTC
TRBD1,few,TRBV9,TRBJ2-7,CASSAGTEHYEQYF,TGTGCCAGCAGCGCCGGGACAGAACACTACGAGCAGTACTTC
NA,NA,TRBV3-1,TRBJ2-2,CASSQGRHTGELFF,TGTGCCAGCAGCCAAGGCCGACACACCGGGGAGCTGTTTTTT
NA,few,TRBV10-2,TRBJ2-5,CASSFMGQRQETQYF,TGCGCCAGCAGCTTCATGGGGCAGCGCCAAGAGACCCAGTACTTC
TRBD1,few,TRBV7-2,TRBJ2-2,CASSLVGDRPGELFF,TGTGCCAGCAGCTTAGTTGGGGACAGGCCCGGGGAGCTGTTTTTT
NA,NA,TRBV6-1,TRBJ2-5,CASSRTQDNIETQYF,TGTGCCAGCAGCCGTACCCAGGATAATATAGAGACCCAGTACTTC
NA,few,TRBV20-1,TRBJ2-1,CSARDIRDFYNEQFF,TGCAGTGCTAGAGACATCCGGGACTTTTACAATGAGCAGTTCTTC
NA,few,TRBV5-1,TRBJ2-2,CASSPGLSGELFF,TGCGCCAGCAGCCCGGGATTGTCCGGGGAGCTGTTTTTT
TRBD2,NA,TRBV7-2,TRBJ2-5,CASSLRGTFQETQYF,TGTGCCAGCAGCTTGCGGGGGACTTTCCAAGAGACCCAGTACTTC
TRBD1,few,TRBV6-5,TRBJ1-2,CASSTTGGDGYTF,TGTGCCAGCAGTACTACAGGGGGCGATGGCTACACCTTC
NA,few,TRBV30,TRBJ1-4,CAWKGLNEKLFF,TGTGCCTGGAAAGGACTTAATGAAAAACTGTTTTTT
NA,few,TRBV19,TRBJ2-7,CASSIVIGQSYEQYF,TGTGCCAGTAGTATCGTTATCGGACAGAGCTACGAGCAGTACTTC
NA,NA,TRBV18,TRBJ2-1,CASSKDPHRSTYNEQFF,TGTGCCAGCTCCAAGGATCCCCACCGAAGCACCTACAATGAGCAGTTCTTC
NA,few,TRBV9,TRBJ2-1,CASSVGGRSSNEQFF,TGTGCCAGCAGCGTAGGCGGTCGGTCGTCGAATGAGCAGTTCTTC
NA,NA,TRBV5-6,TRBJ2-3,CASSILTDYSTDTQYF,TGTGCCAGCAGCATATTAACAGATTACTCCACAGATACGCAGTATTTT
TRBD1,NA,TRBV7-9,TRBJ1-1,CASSSGGRGTEAFF,TGTGCCAGCAGCTCAGGGGGCCGGGGCACTGAAGCTTTCTTT
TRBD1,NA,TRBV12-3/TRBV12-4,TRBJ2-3,CDSSLQGGTDTQYF,TGTGACAGCAGTTTACAGGGGGGCACAGATACGCAGTATTTT
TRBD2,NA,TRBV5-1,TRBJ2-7,CASSWGTSGYEQYF,TGCGCCAGCAGCTGGGGGACTAGCGGTTACGAGCAGTACTTC
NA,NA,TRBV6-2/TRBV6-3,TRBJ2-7,CASSYSAAAGNEQYF,TGTGCCAGCAGTTACTCGGCTGCGGCCGGGAACGAGCAGTACTTC
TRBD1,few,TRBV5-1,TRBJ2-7,CASSTDRGRPYEQYF,TGCGCCAGCAGCACGGACAGGGGTCGTCCCTACGAGCAGTACTTC
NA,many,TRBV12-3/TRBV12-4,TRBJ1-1,CASSFAGGNTEAFF,TGTGCCAGCAGTTTTGCGGGGGGGAATACTGAAGCTTTCTTT
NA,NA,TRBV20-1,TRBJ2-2,CSARQGRETNTGELFF,TGCAGTGCTAGACAGGGGCGGGAGACGAACACCGGGGAGCTGTTTTTT
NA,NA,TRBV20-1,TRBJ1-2,CSPQGGVYGYTF,TGCAGTCCGCAAGGGGGAGTCTATGGCTACACCTTC
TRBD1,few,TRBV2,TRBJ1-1,CAISGQGAFTEAFF,TGTGCCATCTCGGGACAGGGGGCATTCACTGAAGCTTTCTTT
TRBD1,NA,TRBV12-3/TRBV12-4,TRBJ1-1,CASRTGSEAFF,TGTGCCAGCAGGACAGGGTCTGAAGCTTTCTTT
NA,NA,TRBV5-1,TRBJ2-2,CASRSLVTSGELFF,TGCGCCAGCAGGAGCTTGGTTACGTCCGGGGAGCTGTTTTTT
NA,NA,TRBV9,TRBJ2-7,CASTLDSYSYEQYF,TGTGCCAGCACCCTAGACAGTTACTCCTACGAGCAGTACTTC
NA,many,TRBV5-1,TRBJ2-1,CASSKTTREQFF,TGCGCCAGCAGTAAGACCACCCGTGAGCAGTTCTTC
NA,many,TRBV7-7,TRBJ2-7,CASSLGDGSYEQYF,TGTGCTAGCAGCTTAGGGGACGGCTCCTACGAGCAGTACTTC